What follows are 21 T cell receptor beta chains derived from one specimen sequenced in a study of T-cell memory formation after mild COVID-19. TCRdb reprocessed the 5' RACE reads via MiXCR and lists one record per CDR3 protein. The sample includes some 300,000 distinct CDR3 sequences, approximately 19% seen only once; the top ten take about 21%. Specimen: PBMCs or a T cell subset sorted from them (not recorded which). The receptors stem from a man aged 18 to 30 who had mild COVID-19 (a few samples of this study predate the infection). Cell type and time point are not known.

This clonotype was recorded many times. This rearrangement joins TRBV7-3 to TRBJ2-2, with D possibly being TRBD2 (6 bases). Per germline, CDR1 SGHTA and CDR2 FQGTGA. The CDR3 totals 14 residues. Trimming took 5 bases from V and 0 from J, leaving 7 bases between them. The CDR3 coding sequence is TGTGCCAGCAGCCGCGGGACGAACACCGGGGAGCTGTTTTTT. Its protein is CASSRGTNTGELFF.

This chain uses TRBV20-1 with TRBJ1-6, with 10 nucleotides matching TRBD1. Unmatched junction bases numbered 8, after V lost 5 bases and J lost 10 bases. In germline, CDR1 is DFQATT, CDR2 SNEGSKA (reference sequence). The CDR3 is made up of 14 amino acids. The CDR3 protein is CSAGPRDRGSPLHF. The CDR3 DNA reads TGCAGTGCTGGTCCTCGGGACAGGGGATCACCCCTCCACTTT.

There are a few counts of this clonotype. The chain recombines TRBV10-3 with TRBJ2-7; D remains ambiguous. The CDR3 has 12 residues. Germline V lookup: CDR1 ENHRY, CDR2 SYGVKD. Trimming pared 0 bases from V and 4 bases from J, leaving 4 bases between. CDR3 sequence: CAISESTYEQYF. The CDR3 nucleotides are TGTGCCATCAGTGAGTCCACATACGAGCAGTACTTC.

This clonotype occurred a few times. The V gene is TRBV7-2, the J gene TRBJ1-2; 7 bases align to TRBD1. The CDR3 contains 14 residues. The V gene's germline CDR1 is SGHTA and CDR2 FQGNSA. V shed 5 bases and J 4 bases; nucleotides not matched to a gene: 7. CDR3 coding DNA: TGTGCCAGCAGCACCAGACAGGGACCCTATGGCTACACCTTC. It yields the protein CASSTRQGPYGYTF.

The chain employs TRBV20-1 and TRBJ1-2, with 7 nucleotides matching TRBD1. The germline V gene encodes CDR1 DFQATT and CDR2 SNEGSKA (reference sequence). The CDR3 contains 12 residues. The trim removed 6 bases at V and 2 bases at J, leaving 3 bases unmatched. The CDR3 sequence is CSAWDSNYGYTF. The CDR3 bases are TGCAGTGCGTGGGACAGCAACTATGGCTACACCTTC.

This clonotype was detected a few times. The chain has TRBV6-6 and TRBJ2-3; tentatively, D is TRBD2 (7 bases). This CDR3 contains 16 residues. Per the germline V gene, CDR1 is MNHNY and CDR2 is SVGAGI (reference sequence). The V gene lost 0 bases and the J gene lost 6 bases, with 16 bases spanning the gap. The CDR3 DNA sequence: TGTGCCAGCAGTTACTCGATTCGGGGGGCCCTCGATACGCAGTATTTT. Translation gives CASSYSIRGALDTQYF.

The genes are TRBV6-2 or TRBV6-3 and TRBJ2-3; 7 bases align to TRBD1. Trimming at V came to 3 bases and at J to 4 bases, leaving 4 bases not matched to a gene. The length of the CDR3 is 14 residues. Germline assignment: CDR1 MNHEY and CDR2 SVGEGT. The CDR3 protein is CASSYTQGADTQYF. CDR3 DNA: TGTGCCAGCAGTTATACCCAGGGGGCAGATACGCAGTATTTT.

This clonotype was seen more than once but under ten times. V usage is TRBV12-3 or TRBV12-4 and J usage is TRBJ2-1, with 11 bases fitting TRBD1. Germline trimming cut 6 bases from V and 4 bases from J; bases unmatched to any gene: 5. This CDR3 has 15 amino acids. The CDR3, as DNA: TGTGCCAGCAGCCATGGACAGGGGGCTTACAATGAGCAGTTCTTC. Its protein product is CASSHGQGAYNEQFF.

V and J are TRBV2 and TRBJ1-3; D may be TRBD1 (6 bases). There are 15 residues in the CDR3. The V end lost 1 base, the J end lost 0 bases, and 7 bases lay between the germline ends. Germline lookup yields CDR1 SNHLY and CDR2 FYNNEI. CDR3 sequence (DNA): TGTGCCAGCAGTGAAGGGGACAACTCTGGAAACACCATATATTTT. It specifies CASSEGDNSGNTIYF.

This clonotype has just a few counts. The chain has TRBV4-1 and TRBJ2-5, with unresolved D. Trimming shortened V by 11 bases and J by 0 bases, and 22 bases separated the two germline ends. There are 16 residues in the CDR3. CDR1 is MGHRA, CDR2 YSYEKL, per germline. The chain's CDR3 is CASSPIIFGNQETQYF. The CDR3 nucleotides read TGCGCCTCGTCTCCGATCATATTTGGGAACCAAGAGACCCAGTACTTC.

The CDR3: CASSNTGGDEQYF. The CDR3 DNA sequence: TGTGCCAGTAGTAACACAGGGGGTGACGAGCAGTACTTC. This chain uses TRBV19 with TRBJ2-7, with 8 nucleotides matching TRBD1. Germline V gene lookup returns CDR1 LNHDA and CDR2 SQIVND (reference sequence). With 4 bases clipped from V and 5 bases from J, the junction kept 4 bases outside the gene matches. The CDR3 totals 13 residues.

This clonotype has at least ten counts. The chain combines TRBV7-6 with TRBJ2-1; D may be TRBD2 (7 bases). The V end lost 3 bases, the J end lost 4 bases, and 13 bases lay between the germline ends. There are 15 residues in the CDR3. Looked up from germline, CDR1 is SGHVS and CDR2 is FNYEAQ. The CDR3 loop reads CASSLGGGLYNEQFF. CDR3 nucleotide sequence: TGTGCCAGCAGCTTGGGCGGGGGCCTTTACAATGAGCAGTTCTTC.

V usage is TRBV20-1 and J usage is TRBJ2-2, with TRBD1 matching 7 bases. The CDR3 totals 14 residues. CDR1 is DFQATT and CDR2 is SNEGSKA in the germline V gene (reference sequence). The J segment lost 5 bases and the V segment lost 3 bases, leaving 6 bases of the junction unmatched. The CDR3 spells CSARGQQGTGELFF. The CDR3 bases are TGCAGTGCTAGGGGACAGCAGGGGACCGGGGAGCTGTTTTTT.

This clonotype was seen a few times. The CDR3 DNA sequence: TGTGCCAGCAGTTTGAGACAGCCTAATTCACCCCTCCACTTT. It encodes CASSLRQPNSPLHF. The chain has TRBV12-3 or TRBV12-4 and TRBJ1-6; the D gene is possibly TRBD1 (5 bases). V lost 3 bases and J lost 6, with 9 bases in between. The CDR3 runs 14 residues.

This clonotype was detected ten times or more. CDR3 in amino acids: CASSQDIMIETQYF. For the CDR3, the DNA is TGTGCCAGCAGCCAAGATATCATGATCGAGACCCAGTACTTC. This chain connects TRBV3-1 to TRBJ2-5; D is unclear. The V and J ends lost 0 bases and 5 bases respectively, with 10 bases between them. The CDR3 has 14 residues. Germline CDR1 LGHDT, CDR2 YNNKEL (reference sequence).

CDR3 coding DNA: TGTGCCAGCAGTCCGACTAGCGGGGGGACCAACGAGCAGTACTTC. It encodes CASSPTSGGTNEQYF. This chain uses TRBV12-3 or TRBV12-4 with TRBJ2-7; TRBD2 agrees at 13 bases. This CDR3 comprises 15 residues. The junction had 6 bases not matched to a gene; V was cut back by 5 bases and J by 5 bases.

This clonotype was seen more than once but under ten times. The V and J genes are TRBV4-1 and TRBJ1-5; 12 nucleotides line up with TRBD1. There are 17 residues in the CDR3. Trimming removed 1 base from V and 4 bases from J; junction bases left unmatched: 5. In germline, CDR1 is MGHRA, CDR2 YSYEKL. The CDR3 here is CASSQGGQGARNQPQHF. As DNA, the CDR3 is TGCGCCAGCAGCCAAGGGGGACAGGGGGCAAGGAATCAGCCCCAGCATTTT.

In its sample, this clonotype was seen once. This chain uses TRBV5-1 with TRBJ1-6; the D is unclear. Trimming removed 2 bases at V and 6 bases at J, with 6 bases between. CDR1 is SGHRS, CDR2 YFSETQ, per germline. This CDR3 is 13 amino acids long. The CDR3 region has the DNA TGCGCCAGCAGCTTCGACCGTAATTCACCCCTCCACTTT. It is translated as CASSFDRNSPLHF.

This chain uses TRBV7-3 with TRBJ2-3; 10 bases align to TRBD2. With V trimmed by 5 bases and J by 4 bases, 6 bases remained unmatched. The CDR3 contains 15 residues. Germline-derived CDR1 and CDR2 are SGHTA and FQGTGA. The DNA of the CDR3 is TGTGCCAGCAGCCCCTCAGCGGGGGGGGCAGATACGCAGTATTTT. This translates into CASSPSAGGADTQYF. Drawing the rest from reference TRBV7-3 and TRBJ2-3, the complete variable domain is GAGVSQTPSNKVTEKGKYVELRCDPISGHTALYWYRQSLGQGPEFLIYFQGTGAADDSGLPNDRFFAVRPEGSVSTLKIQRTERGDSAVYLCASSPSAGGADTQYFGPGTRLTVL.

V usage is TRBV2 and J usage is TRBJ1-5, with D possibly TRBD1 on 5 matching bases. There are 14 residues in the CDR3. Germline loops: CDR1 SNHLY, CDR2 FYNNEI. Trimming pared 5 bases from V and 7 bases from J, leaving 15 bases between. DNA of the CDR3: TGTGCCAGCAGTTTTCAGGGATCAATACAGCCCCAGCATTTT. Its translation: CASSFQGSIQPQHF.

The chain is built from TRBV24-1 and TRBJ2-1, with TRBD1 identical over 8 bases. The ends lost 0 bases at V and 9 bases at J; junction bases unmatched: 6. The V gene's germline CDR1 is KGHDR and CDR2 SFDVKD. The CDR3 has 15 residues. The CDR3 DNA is TGTGCCACCAGTGATTTGGCAGGGGGCAATTGTGAGCAGTTCTTC. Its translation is CATSDLAGGNCEQFF.